This paragraph covers one T cell receptor beta chain sequence. The PCR made use of 60 Vbeta and 13 Jbeta primers. Only in-frame clones appear in the TCRdb table, and some are missing; sequencing was by immunoSEQ multiplex PCR. The sample records over 45,000 clones, roughly four fifths being singletons. The record originates from a study of cytomegalovirus exposure and HLA in healthy donors. The sequence was collected from a boy aged 10-17 years in good health and CMV-seropositive. Sequenced: PBMCs.

The CDR3 loop reads CASSFSGTDNEQYF. The CDR3 DNA sequence: TGCGCCAGCAGCTTTTCCGGGACAGACAACGAGCAGTACTTC. The V call is TRBV5-1, the J call TRBJ2-7, with TRBD1 identical over 7 bases. Germline CDR1 and CDR2: SGHRS and YFSETQ. The CDR3 totals 14 residues. V lost 2 bases, J lost 5 bases, and 7 bases stayed unmatched.